Presented here are 7 T cell receptor beta chains from one specimen sequenced in a study of T-cell memory formation after mild COVID-19. TCRdb re-analysed the 5' RACE reads in MiXCR, keeping a single row per CDR3 protein. The top ten clones hold more than 8% of a sample with around 450,000 distinct CDR3 sequences, around 20% of them seen once. The sequenced sample consisted of PBMCs or a T cell subset sorted from them (not recorded which). The receptors were sampled from an adult woman who had mild COVID-19 (a few samples of this study predate the infection). Cell type and time point are not known.

This clonotype has a count of ten or more. The chain combines TRBV15 with TRBJ1-4, with 7 bases aligning to TRBD1. Trimming removed 1 base from V and 1 base from J; junction bases left unmatched: 6. The CDR3 totals 17 residues. Germline values: CDR1 LNHNV, CDR2 YYDKDF (reference sequence). This CDR3 reads CATSRAGTVRTNEKLFF. In DNA form, the CDR3 reads TGTGCCACCAGCAGAGCAGGGACAGTCAGAACTAATGAAAAACTGTTTTTT.

This clonotype occurred many times. V and J are TRBV6-6 and TRBJ1-1; D uncertain. The V gene's germline CDR1 is MNHNY and CDR2 SVGAGI (reference sequence). Trimming stripped 4 bases from V and 3 bases from J, with 3 bases between. This CDR3 has 11 residues. The CDR3 protein is CASSLYTEAFF. Here the CDR3 DNA reads TGTGCCAGCAGTTTGTACACTGAAGCTTTCTTT.

This clonotype was counted only a few times. This chain uses TRBV5-6 with TRBJ2-2; tentatively, D is TRBD1 (7 bases). Trimming stripped 4 bases from V and 4 bases from J, with 17 bases between. Germline values: CDR1 SGHDT, CDR2 YYEEEE. The CDR3 totals 16 residues. This CDR3 reads CASSPPGGFGTGELFF. CDR3 in DNA: TGTGCCAGCAGCCCCCCAGGGGGGTTTGGCACCGGGGAGCTGTTTTTT.

This clonotype was recorded a few times. J is TRBJ2-1 and V is TRBV2; no clear D. This CDR3 is 11 amino acids long. The V end was cut by 6 bases, the J end by 11 bases, with 11 bases between. Germline lookup yields CDR1 SNHLY and CDR2 FYNNEI. CDR3 region: CASRFPGQQFF. Written as DNA, the CDR3 is TGTGCCAGCAGATTCCCGGGTCAGCAGTTCTTC.

This clonotype occurred a few times. This chain connects TRBV19 to TRBJ1-5; maybe TRBD1 (5 bases). The CDR3 length is 15 residues. CDR1 is LNHDA and CDR2 is SQIVND in the germline V gene (reference sequence). The germline V and J ends were trimmed by 2 bases and 0 bases, with 8 bases remaining between them. The CDR3 loop reads CASSISGSSNQPQHF. The CDR3 coding sequence is TGTGCCAGTAGTATATCAGGGTCTAGCAATCAGCCCCAGCATTTT. Using reference TRBV19 and TRBJ1-5 for the parts outside the CDR3, the full variable domain is DGGITQSPKYLFRKEGQNVTLSCEQNLNHDAMYWYRQDPGQGLRLIYYSQIVNDFQKGDIAEGYSVSREKKESFPLTVTSAQKNPTAFYLCASSISGSSNQPQHFGDGTRLSIL.

The gene calls are TRBV3-1 and TRBJ2-1; TRBD2 is a possible D gene (7 bases). Germline CDR1 LGHDT, CDR2 YNNKEL (reference sequence). Trimming took off 0 bases at V and 4 bases at J, with 13 bases between the two ends. The CDR3 length is 16 residues. Written as DNA, the CDR3 is TGTGCCAGCAGCCAAGAAGGGGGGGCCTATTACAATGAGCAGTTCTTC. This gives the protein CASSQEGGAYYNEQFF.

V gene TRBV7-6 combines with J gene TRBJ2-1; 7 bases map to TRBD2. This CDR3 has 16 amino acids. The germline V gene has CDR1 SGHVS and CDR2 FNYEAQ. The junction had 14 bases not matched to a gene; V was cut back by 5 bases and J by 7 bases. For the CDR3, the DNA is TGTGCCAGCAGCAGTCGACCAGCGGGAACGAAGAATGAGCAGTTCTTC. Amino acids: CASSSRPAGTKNEQFF.